This record concerns one T cell receptor (beta chain) sequence. In its sample, this clonotype was seen many times. This receptor's antigen is unknown. Nothing much larger sits one base from this clone, and base qualities are not available. These reads were obtained on an Illumina NovaSeq 6000. TCRalpha and TCRbeta cDNA libraries were built by 5'RACE with constant-segment primers, adding sample barcodes and unique molecular identifiers. Trizol reagent was used to extract RNA from every sample. Library amplification was performed in two PCR steps, and a second sample barcode and Illumina TruSeq adapters were introduced in the second step. Sequencing of the libraries was done on an Illumina NovaSeq, producing 2 x 150 bp paired-end reads. In the authors' own workflow: Reads were demultiplexed and collapsed into UMI-guided consensus sequences with migec v1.2.7. With mixcr v2.1.11, UMI consensuses were aligned to TRA and TRB V and J templates and assembled into clonotypes. Expanded or contracted clonotypes were those called significant by both edgeR and NoisET, with noise models trained on biological replicates. edgeR calls used a false discovery rate-adjusted p below 0.01 and a log2 fold-change threshold of 1. As an exploratory analysis of dynamics, max-normalized trajectories of the 1000 most abundant clonotypes were examined with PCA combined with hierarchical clustering. Separately sequenced CD4+ and CD8+ repertoires were used to assign a CD4 or CD8 phenotype to each responding clone. TCRdb passed the public sequencing reads through fastp at Q25 and MiXCR, retaining productive beta sequences. Entries that share a CDR3 protein sequence are merged under the most common genes and DNA. TCRdb, not the original authors, processed these V and J calls. This sample lists roughly 300,000 distinct CDR3 sequences; 8% to 9% were detected once. The ten largest clonotypes hold approximately 23% of the sample.

This entry is derived from a study of T-cell memory formation after mild COVID-19 (dated by TCRdb to 2020 to 2023). Concerning the study at large: TCR sequence clusters from the two donors were found to be largely donor specific. Longitudinal TCRalpha and TCRbeta repertoire sequencing tracked T-cell clones expanding and contracting after mild COVID-19 in two donors. The cohort comprised two young, previously healthy adult volunteers, one female and one male.

Ficoll-Paque density gradient centrifugation was the method used to isolate PBMCs. From V the trimming removes 3 bases and from J it removes 3 bases, while the gene matches leave 5 bases of the junction unaccounted for. CDR1 and CDR2 are read off the germline V gene (reference sequence) as LGHDT and YNNKEL. From cysteine to phenylalanine, the CDR3 is 16 amino acids long. Only the CDR3 portion is preserved as DNA: 48 bases, with reading frame beginning at the first base. Study-wide conclusions, independent of this receptor: Clones contracting from day 15 to 85 had balanced CD4/CD8 phenotypes, while a second wave expanding from day 15 to 37 was biased towards CD4+. The second-wave clones that peaked on day 37 were not confirmed to be SARS-CoV-2 specific. Contracting CD4+ clones turned up mainly in the CM and EM memory subsets, whereas EMRA was where CD8+ clones were enriched. Some responding clones were detected in pre-infection memory, which suggested that pre-existing cross-reactive memory T cells had joined the SARS-CoV-2 response. Only a couple of mild cases were covered by the study, and larger cohorts that include severe cases with pre-infection samples were considered necessary.

The receptor chain draws on TRBV3-1 and TRBJ2-3; 11 bases in the junction line up with TRBD2. Source material: PBMCs or a T cell subset sorted from them (not recorded which). The receptor was derived from a man younger than 35 who had mild COVID-19 (a few samples of this study predate the infection). The sample titles of this study are shuffled in the database, so cell type and time point are left out; the donor was told from shared clones. CDR3 sequence: CASSQLRLAGTDTQYF. The DNA sequence is given as TGTGCCAGCAGCCAGCTGAGACTAGCGGGGACAGATACGCAGTATTTT.